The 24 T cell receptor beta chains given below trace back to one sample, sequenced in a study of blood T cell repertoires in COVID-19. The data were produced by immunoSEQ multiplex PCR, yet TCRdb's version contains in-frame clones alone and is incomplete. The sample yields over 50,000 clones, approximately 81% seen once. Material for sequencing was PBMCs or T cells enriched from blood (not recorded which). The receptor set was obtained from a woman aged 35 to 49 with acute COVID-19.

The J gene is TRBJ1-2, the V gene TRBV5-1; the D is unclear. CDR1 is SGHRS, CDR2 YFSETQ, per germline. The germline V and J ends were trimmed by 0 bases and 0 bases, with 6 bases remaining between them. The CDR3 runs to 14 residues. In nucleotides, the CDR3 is TGCGCCAGCAGCTTGGGCCTAACTAACTATGGCTACACCTTC. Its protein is CASSLGLTNYGYTF.

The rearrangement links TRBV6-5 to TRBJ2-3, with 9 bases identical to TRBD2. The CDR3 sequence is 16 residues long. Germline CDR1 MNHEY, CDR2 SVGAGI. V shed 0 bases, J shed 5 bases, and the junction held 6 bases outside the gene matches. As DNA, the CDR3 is TGTGCCAGCAGTTACTCGTTAGCGGGGGTTTTAGATACGCAGTATTTT. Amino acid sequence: CASSYSLAGVLDTQYF.

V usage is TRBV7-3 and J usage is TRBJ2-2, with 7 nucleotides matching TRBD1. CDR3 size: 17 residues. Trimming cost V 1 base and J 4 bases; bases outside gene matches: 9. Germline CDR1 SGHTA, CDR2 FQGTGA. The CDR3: CASSLSLDRVGTGELFF. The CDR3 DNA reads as TGTGCCAGCAGCTTAAGCCTCGACAGGGTCGGCACCGGGGAGCTGTTTTTT. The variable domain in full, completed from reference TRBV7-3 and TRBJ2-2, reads GAGVSQTPSNKVTEKGKYVELRCDPISGHTALYWYRQSLGQGPEFLIYFQGTGAADDSGLPNDRFFAVRPEGSVSTLKIQRTERGDSAVYLCASSLSLDRVGTGELFFGEGSRLTVL.

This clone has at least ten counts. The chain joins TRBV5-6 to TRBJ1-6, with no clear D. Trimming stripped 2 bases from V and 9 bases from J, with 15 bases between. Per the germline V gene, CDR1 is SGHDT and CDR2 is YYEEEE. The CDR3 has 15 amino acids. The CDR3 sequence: CASSLELSPISPLHF. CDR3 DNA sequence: TGTGCCAGCAGCTTAGAACTAAGCCCAATTTCACCCCTCCACTTT.

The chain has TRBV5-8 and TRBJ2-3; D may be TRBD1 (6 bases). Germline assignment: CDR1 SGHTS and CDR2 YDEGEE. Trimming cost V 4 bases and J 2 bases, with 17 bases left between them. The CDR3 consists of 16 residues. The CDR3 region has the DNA TGTGCCAGCAGCAGGGGGTACTCCAGGGTCACAGATACGCAGTATTTT. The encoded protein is CASSRGYSRVTDTQYF.

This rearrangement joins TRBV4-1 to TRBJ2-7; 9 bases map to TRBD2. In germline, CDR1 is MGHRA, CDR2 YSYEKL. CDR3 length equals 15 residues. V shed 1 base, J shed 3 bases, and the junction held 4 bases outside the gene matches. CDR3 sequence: CASSQVLAGIYEQYF. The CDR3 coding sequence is TGCGCCAGCAGCCAAGTCCTAGCGGGAATCTACGAGCAGTACTTC.

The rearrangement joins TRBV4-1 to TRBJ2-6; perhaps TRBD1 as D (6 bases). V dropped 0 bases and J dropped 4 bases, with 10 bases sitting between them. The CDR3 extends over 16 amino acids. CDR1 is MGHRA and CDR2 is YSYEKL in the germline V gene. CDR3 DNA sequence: TGCGCCAGCAGCCAAGACCCAGGGGCCGGGGCCAACGTCCTGACTTTC. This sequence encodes CASSQDPGAGANVLTF.

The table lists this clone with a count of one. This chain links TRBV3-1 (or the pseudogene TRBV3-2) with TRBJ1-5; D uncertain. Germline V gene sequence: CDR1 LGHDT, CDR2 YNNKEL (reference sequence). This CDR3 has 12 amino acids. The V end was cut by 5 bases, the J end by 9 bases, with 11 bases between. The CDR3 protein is CASSDPRGPQHF. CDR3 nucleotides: TGTGCCAGCAGCGATCCCCGAGGGCCCCAGCATTTT.

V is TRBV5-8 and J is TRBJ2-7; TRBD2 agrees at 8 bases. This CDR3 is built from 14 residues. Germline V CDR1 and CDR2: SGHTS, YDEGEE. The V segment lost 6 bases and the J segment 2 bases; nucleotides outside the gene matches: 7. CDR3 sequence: CASNPSGGTYEQYF. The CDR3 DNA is TGTGCCAGCAACCCCTCGGGGGGGACCTACGAGCAGTACTTC.

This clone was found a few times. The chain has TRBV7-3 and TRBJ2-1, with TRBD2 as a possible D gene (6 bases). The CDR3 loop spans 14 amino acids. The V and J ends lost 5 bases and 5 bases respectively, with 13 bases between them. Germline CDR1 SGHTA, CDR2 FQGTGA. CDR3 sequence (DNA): TGTGCCAGCAGCCCTGGAGGGGCAAACAATGAGCAGTTCTTC. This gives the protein CASSPGGANNEQFF.

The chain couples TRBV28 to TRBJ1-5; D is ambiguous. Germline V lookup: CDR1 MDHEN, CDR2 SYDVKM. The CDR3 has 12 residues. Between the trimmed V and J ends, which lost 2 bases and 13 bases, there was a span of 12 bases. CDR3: CASSLTRIEQHF. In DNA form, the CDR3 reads TGTGCCAGCAGTTTAACTCGAATCGAACAGCATTTT.

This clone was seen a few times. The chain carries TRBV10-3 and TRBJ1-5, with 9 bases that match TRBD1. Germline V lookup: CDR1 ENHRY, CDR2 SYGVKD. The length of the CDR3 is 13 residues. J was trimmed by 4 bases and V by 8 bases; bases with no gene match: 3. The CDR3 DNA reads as TGTGCCATCCCCGACAGGGGGAATCAGCCCCAGCATTTT. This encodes CAIPDRGNQPQHF.

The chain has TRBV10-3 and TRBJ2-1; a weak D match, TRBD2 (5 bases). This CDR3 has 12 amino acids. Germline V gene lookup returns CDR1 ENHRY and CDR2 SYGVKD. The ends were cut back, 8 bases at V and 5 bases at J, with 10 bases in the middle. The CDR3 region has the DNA TGTGCCATCTCCGGGATTAACAATGAGCAGTTCTTC. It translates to CAISGINNEQFF.

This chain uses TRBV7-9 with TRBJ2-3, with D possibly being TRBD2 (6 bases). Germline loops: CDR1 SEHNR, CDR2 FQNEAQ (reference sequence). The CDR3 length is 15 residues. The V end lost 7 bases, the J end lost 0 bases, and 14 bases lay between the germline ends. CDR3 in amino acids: CASNLGTASTDTQYF. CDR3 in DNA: TGTGCCAGCAACCTTGGGACTGCTAGCACAGATACGCAGTATTTT.

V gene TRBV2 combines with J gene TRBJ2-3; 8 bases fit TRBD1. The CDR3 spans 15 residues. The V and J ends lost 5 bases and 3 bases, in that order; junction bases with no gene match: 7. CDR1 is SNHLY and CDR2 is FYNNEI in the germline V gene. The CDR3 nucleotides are TGTGCCAGCAGTACAGGGGGAAGTAAGACAGATACGCAGTATTTT. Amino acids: CASSTGGSKTDTQYF.

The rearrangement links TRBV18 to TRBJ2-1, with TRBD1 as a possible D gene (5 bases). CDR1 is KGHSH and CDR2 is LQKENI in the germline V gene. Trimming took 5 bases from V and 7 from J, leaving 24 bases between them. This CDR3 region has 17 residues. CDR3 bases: TGTGCCAGCTCAGCCCTGGGAACAGGCAATAAGGTTAATGAGCAGTTCTTC. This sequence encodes CASSALGTGNKVNEQFF.

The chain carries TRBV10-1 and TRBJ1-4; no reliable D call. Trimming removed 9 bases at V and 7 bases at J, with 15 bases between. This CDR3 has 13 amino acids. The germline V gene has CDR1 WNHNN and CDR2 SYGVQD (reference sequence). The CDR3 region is CARSDSPGEKLFF. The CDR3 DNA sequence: TGCGCCAGATCGGACTCTCCGGGTGAAAAACTGTTTTTT.

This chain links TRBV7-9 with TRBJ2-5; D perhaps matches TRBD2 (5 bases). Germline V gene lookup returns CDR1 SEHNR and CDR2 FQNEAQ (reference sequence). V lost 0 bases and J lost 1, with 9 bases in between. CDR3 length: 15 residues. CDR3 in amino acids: CASSLASLAQETQYF. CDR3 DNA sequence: TGTGCCAGCAGCTTAGCGTCGCTAGCCCAAGAGACCCAGTACTTC.

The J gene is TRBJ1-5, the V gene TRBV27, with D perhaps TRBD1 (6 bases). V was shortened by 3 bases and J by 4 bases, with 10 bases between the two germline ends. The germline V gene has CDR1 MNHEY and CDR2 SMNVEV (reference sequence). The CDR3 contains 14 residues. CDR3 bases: TGTGCCAGCAGTTTTTTAGGGACAAATCAGCCCCAGCATTTT. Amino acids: CASSFLGTNQPQHF.

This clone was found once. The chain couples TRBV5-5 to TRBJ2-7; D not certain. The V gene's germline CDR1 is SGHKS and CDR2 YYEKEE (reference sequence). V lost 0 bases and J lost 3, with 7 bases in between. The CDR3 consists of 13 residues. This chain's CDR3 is CASSLGHYYEQYV. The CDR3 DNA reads TGTGCCAGCAGCTTGGGCCACTACTACGAGCAGTACGTC.

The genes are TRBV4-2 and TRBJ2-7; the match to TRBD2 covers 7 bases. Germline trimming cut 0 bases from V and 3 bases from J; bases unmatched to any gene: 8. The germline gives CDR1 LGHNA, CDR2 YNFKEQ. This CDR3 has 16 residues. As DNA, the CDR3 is TGTGCCAGCAGCCAAGATTCAAGGACTAGGGGCTACGAGCAGTACTTC. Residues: CASSQDSRTRGYEQYF.

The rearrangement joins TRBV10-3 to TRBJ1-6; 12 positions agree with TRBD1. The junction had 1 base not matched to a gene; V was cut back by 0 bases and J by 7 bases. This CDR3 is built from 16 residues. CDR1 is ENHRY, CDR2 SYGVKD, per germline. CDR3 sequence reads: CAISESGTGGNSPLHF. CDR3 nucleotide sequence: TGTGCCATCAGTGAGTCCGGGACAGGGGGCAATTCACCCCTCCACTTT.

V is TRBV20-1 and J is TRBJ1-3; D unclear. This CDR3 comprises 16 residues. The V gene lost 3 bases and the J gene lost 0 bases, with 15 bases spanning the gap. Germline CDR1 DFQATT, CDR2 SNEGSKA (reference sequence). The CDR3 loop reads CSASKRAGDSGNTIYF. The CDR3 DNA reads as TGCAGTGCTAGTAAGAGGGCAGGCGACTCTGGAAACACCATATATTTT.

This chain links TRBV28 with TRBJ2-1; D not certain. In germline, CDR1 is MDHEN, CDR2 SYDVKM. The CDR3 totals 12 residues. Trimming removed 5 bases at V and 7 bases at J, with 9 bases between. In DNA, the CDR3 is TGTGCCAGCAGTCCGACTTGGAATGAGCAGTTCTTC. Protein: CASSPTWNEQFF.